Below, one TCR beta chain is given with its context. Its specificity is unknown. For TCR beta libraries, approximately 2 micrograms of genomic DNA were obtained from cryopreserved PBMCs. There are 16 residues in the CDR3. Germline V gives CDR1 LNHDA, CDR2 SQIVND (reference sequence). Deletions cut 6 bases from V and 2 bases from J, with 17 bases between. Measured with immunoSEQ multiplex PCR; TCRdb has only the in-frame clones, and not every one. The sample has 30,000 or so clones; 75% to 80% are singletons. The data originate from a study of cytotoxic CD8 clonotypes in ibrutinib-treated CLL. Study-wide results and caveats: Researchers report that baseline clonality outpaced age-matched healthy donors and tracked circulating CD8+ T-cell counts.

This specimen consisted of PBMCs, obtained after 36 months of ibrutinib treatment. The clonotype was recovered from a human donor with chronic lymphocytic leukemia. J is TRBJ2-1 and V is TRBV19, with D perhaps matching TRBD2 (7 bases). The CDR3 spells CASSLKGGNTYNEQFF. The CDR3 DNA reads TGTGCCAGTAGCCTTAAGGGGGGGAACACCTACAATGAGCAGTTCTTC.